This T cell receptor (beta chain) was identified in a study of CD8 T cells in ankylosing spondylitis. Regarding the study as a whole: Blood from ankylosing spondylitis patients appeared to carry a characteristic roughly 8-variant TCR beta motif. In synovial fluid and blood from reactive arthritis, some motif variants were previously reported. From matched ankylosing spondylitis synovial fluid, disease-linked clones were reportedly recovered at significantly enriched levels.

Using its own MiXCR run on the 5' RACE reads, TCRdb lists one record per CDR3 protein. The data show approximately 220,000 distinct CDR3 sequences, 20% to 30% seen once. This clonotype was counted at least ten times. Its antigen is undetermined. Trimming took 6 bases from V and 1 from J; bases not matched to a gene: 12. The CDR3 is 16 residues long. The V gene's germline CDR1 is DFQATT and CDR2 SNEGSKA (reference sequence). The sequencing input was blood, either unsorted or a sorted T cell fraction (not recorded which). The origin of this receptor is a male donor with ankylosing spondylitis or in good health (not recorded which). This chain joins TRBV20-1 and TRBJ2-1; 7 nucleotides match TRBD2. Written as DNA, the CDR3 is TGCAGTGCCCTGACCCGGTCGGGGGGTTCCTACAATGAGCAGTTCTTC. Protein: CSALTRSGGSYNEQFF.